This T cell receptor beta chain was retrieved from a study of T cell responses to AZD1222 COVID-19 vaccine. General observations from the study: Reports indicate that nearly half of spike-specific TCRs are directed at unmutated variant regions. Only six people who got AZD1222 tested seropositive at baseline.

The table came from immunoSEQ multiplex PCR; TCRdb's copy has only in-frame clones and leaves some out. Here the sample spans about 130,000 clones, approximately 90% being singletons. Germline V gene sequence: CDR1 WSHSY, CDR2 SAAADI. The CDR3 has 15 amino acids. Germline trimming cut 0 bases from V and 7 bases from J; bases unmatched to any gene: 8. Comment on this clone: Its antigen is as yet unknown.

Sample: peripheral blood, taken on day 0 of AZD1222 vaccination. This TCR was recovered from an adult in good health. This sequence joins TRBV10-2 and TRBJ1-2, with TRBD1 matching over 7 bases. CDR3 region: CASSESAGQMFGYTF. CDR3 bases: TGCGCCAGCAGTGAGTCTGCGGGACAGATGTTTGGCTACACCTTC.